This T cell receptor beta chain was sequenced for a study of Graves' ophthalmopathy and Graves' hyperthyroidism. The study's findings and limits: Among expanded thyroid clonotypes above 0.001 frequency, most also occurred in blood. With a specificity of about 73% and a sensitivity of 60% to 71%, the model predicted ophthalmopathy progression.

Ineligible for inclusion were patients with other autoimmune diseases, uncontrolled infections, pregnancy or lactation. It was on clinical symptoms, serum thyroxine, TRAb, thyroid ultrasound and orbital computed tomography that diagnosis relied. On this clonotype itself: Its antigen is undetermined. A read error may be the cause here, since a much bigger clone is one base away.

The study amplified TCR beta CDR3 regions using RNA transcripts. An initial RT-PCR round employing HTBI primers preceded a second-round multiplex PCR. TCRdb reprocessed the multiplex PCR reads via MiXCR and lists one record per CDR3 protein. The profile covers around 340,000 distinct CDR3 sequences, with about a sixth appearing a single time and roughly 12% taken by the ten largest. The germline gives CDR1 MNHEY, CDR2 SVGAGI. The CDR3 covers 15 residues. This receptor was identified in an adult man with Graves' ophthalmopathy. This chain connects TRBV6-5 to TRBJ1-2; perhaps TRBD1 as D (6 bases). Sequenced material: peripheral blood. CDR3 sequence reads: CVSSYSQGSNYGYTF. The CDR3 DNA follows: TGTGTCAGCAGTTACTCACAGGGTTCTAACTATGGCTACACCTTC.